What follows are 29 T cell receptor beta chains derived from one specimen sequenced in a study of T cell responses to AZD1222 COVID-19 vaccine. This table comes from immunoSEQ multiplex PCR, and its TCRdb copy is limited to in-frame clones, with some not included. This repertoire shows more than 150,000 clones, around 93% found once; its top ten account for roughly 10%. This specimen was peripheral blood, taken on day 0 of AZD1222 vaccination. The receptor set was obtained from an adult in good health.

The chain is built from TRBV7-5 and TRBJ2-4; no check of the table's D call, TRBD2, against the DNA was made. TRBV7-5 is tagged as a pseudogene. This CDR3 is built from 14 residues. This CDR3 is CARSLVWIGDIQYF. CDR3 bases: TGTGCCAGAAGCTTAGTATGGATCGGGGACATTCAGTACTTC.

The chain links TRBV7-2 to TRBJ2-7, with a weak D call TRBD1 (5 bases). Trimming cost V 1 base and J 2 bases, with 9 bases left between them. Per the germline V gene, CDR1 is SGHTA and CDR2 is FQGNSA. The CDR3 contains 14 residues. The CDR3 sequence is CASSLGGKPYEQYF. The CDR3 DNA reads as TGTGCCAGCAGCTTAGGGGGCAAACCCTACGAGCAGTACTTC.

The chain couples TRBV21-1 to TRBJ2-1; TRBD2, the table's D call, was not compared with the DNA. TRBV21-1 is a listed pseudogene. This CDR3 comprises 20 residues. The CDR3 bases are TGTGCCAGCAGCAAAGTTGAGGAACTAGCGGGGGCTACGGTGGGCAATGAGCAGTTCTTC. This translates into CASSKVEELAGATVGNEQFF.

The V call is TRBV30, the J call TRBJ1-5; the D is unclear. V lost 0 bases to trimming and J lost 4 bases, with 10 bases between them. This CDR3 is 14 amino acids long. Germline V gene data show CDR1 as GTSNPN and CDR2 as SVGIG (reference sequence). In DNA, the CDR3 is TGTGCCTGGAGTGTGGCCCTAGGGAATCAGCCCCAGCATTTT. This gives the protein CAWSVALGNQPQHF.

Written as DNA, the CDR3 is TGTGCCAGCACCGCTAGCAGGCGTGCAGATACGCAGTATTTT. Amino acid sequence: CASTASRRADTQYF. The rearrangement uses TRBV3-1 (or the pseudogene TRBV3-2) and TRBJ2-3; perhaps TRBD2 as D (5 bases). Trimming left V 7 bases short and J 4 bases short, with 15 bases between. Germline CDR1 and CDR2: LGHDT and YNNKEL (reference sequence). There are 14 residues in the CDR3.

V gene TRBV4-3 combines with J gene TRBJ2-2; D not resolved. V gave up 6 bases and J gave up 5 bases, with 10 bases separating them. Germline values: CDR1 LGHNA, CDR2 YSLEER. This CDR3 is built from 13 residues. This chain's CDR3 is CASSADGTGELFF. DNA of the CDR3: TGCGCCAGCAGTGCCGACGGAACCGGGGAGCTGTTTTTT.

This chain's CDR3 is CASSQAQNNNSPLHF. The DNA of the CDR3 is TGTGCCAGCAGCCAAGCCCAGAACAATAATTCACCCCTCCACTTT. The chain employs TRBV4-2 and TRBJ1-6, with D hard to call. Looked up from germline, CDR1 is LGHNA and CDR2 is YNFKEQ. Trimming stripped 1 base from V and 5 bases from J, with 9 bases between. The CDR3 has 15 amino acids.

The rearrangement joins TRBV7-2 to TRBJ2-6; 8 positions match TRBD1. With V trimmed by 4 bases and J by 6 bases, 5 bases remained unmatched. The CDR3 covers 15 residues. Germline V gene data show CDR1 as SGHTA and CDR2 as FQGNSA. CDR3 amino acids: CASSSRTGTANVLTF. In DNA, the CDR3 is TGTGCCAGCAGCTCTCGGACAGGGACGGCCAACGTCCTGACTTTC.

V and J are TRBV28 and TRBJ1-2; tentative D call: TRBD1 (6 bases). Trimming took 6 bases from V and 5 from J, leaving 13 bases between them. Germline V gene lookup returns CDR1 MDHEN and CDR2 SYDVKM. The CDR3 length is 13 residues. DNA for the CDR3: TGTGCCAGCAGCACCGGACAGTTATATGGCTACACCTTC. As protein: CASSTGQLYGYTF.

This chain links TRBV7-8 with TRBJ1-6; D unresolved. The V and J ends lost 4 bases and 4 bases respectively, with 17 bases between them. Germline V lookup: CDR1 SGHVS, CDR2 FQNEAQ. The CDR3 is made up of 17 amino acids. The CDR3 DNA reads as TGTGCCAGCAGCTCCCCCTCCGCAGGAACTTATAATTCACCCCTCCACTTT. Translating it yields CASSSPSAGTYNSPLHF.

This clone was recorded only once. This chain links TRBV19 with TRBJ2-3, with 12 bases matching TRBD2. The CDR3 has 16 amino acids. The V gene's germline CDR1 is LNHDA and CDR2 SQIVND (reference sequence). V shed 5 bases, J shed 6 bases, and the junction held 9 bases outside the gene matches. DNA of the CDR3: TGTGCCAGTAGTCTGACTAGCGGGAGAGGGTTGGATACGCAGTATTTT. This codes for CASSLTSGRGLDTQYF.

The V gene is TRBV7-3, the J gene TRBJ2-2; 11 nucleotides agree with TRBD2. The germline CDR1 and CDR2 sequences are SGHTA and FQGTGA. This CDR3 spans 17 amino acids. Trimming took 5 bases from V and 4 from J; bases not matched to a gene: 9. CDR3 bases: TGTGCCAGCAGCGCCTACTCTAGCGGGAGGTCCACCGGGGAGCTGTTTTTT. Translation gives CASSAYSSGRSTGELFF.

This chain connects TRBV24-1 to TRBJ2-1, with 7 bases lining up with TRBD1. After removal of 1 base from V and 6 bases from J, the junction contained 11 bases not matched to a gene. The CDR3 runs 17 residues. Per the germline V gene, CDR1 is KGHDR and CDR2 is SFDVKD. CDR3 loop: CATSDLGTDKAINEQFF. The CDR3 nucleotides are TGTGCCACCAGTGATTTAGGGACAGACAAAGCCATCAATGAGCAGTTCTTC.

The J gene is TRBJ1-1, the V gene TRBV19, with 9 bases that match TRBD1. Unmatched junction bases numbered 1, after V lost 1 base and J lost 7 bases. CDR3 size: 13 residues. The germline gives CDR1 LNHDA, CDR2 SQIVND (reference sequence). The CDR3 sequence: CASSIGGQGEAFF. The CDR3 DNA reads as TGTGCCAGTAGTATAGGGGGACAGGGTGAAGCTTTCTTT. The full variable domain, completed using reference TRBV19 and TRBJ1-1, is DGGITQSPKYLFRKEGQNVTLSCEQNLNHDAMYWYRQDPGQGLRLIYYSQIVNDFQKGDIAEGYSVSREKKESFPLTVTSAQKNPTAFYLCASSIGGQGEAFFGQGTRLTVV.

The chain has TRBV7-9 and TRBJ2-6; D gene unclear. V shed 6 bases and J shed 4 bases, with 22 bases lying between them. The CDR3 extends over 18 amino acids. The V gene's germline CDR1 is SEHNR and CDR2 FQNEAQ (reference sequence). CDR3 sequence reads: CASSPMGRPSEGANVLTF. In nucleotides, the CDR3 is TGTGCCAGCAGTCCCATGGGCAGGCCCTCTGAGGGGGCCAACGTCCTGACTTTC.

CDR3 nucleotide sequence: TGCAGCGTTGCAGGGGGCAACTATGGCTACACCTTC. Translating it yields CSVAGGNYGYTF. V usage is TRBV29-1 and J usage is TRBJ1-2; 8 nucleotides agree with TRBD1. This CDR3 has 12 amino acids. The trim removed 4 bases at V and 2 bases at J, leaving 0 bases unmatched. The germline CDR1 and CDR2 sequences are SQVTM and ANQGSEA.

This sequence joins TRBV7-6 and TRBJ2-1; 8 bases match TRBD1. Germline CDR1 reads SGHVS; CDR2 reads FNYEAQ. The CDR3 extends over 17 amino acids. The V segment lost 5 bases and the J segment 9 bases; nucleotides outside the gene matches: 18. The CDR3: CASSQPSAGTGQAEQFF. In nucleotides, the CDR3 is TGTGCCAGCAGCCAACCGAGCGCCGGGACAGGTCAGGCTGAGCAGTTCTTC.

The rearrangement links TRBV2 to TRBJ2-1; TRBD1 matches 8 bases. CDR1 and CDR2 from the germline V gene are SNHLY and FYNNEI. The CDR3 has 14 residues. V trimming: 5 bases; J trimming: 2 bases; junction bases outside the gene matches: 2. CDR3 residues: CASSLDRAYNEQFF. The CDR3 DNA follows: TGTGCCAGCAGTTTGGACAGGGCCTACAATGAGCAGTTCTTC.

The chain recombines TRBV18 with TRBJ2-7, with 14 bases matching TRBD2. The CDR3 sequence is 16 residues long. Germline V gives CDR1 KGHSH, CDR2 LQKENI. The V and J ends lost 6 bases and 0 bases, in that order; junction bases with no gene match: 4. The CDR3 bases are TGTGCCAGCTCCCTCGGGACTAGCGGGAGCTCCTACGAGCAGTACTTC. Translated, it gives CASSLGTSGSSYEQYF. The full variable domain, completed using reference TRBV18 and TRBJ2-7, is NAGVMQNPRHLVRRRGQEARLRCSPMKGHSHVYWYRQLPEEGLKFMVYLQKENIIDESGMPKERFSAEFPKEGPSILRIQQVVRGDSAAYFCASSLGTSGSSYEQYFGPGTRLTVT.

This chain connects TRBV5-1 to TRBJ1-1, with D hard to call. The CDR3 is 12 residues long. CDR1 is SGHRS and CDR2 is YFSETQ in the germline V gene. V was clipped by 1 base and J by 4 bases, with 5 bases between them. This chain's CDR3 is CASSLLPTEAFF. CDR3 nucleotide sequence: TGCGCCAGCAGCTTGCTTCCCACTGAAGCTTTCTTT.

The rearrangement joins TRBV6-5 to TRBJ1-4; a weak D match, TRBD1 (5 bases). The length of the CDR3 is 15 residues. Deletions cut 5 bases from V and 5 bases from J, with 15 bases between. Per the germline V gene, CDR1 is MNHEY and CDR2 is SVGAGI. As DNA, the CDR3 is TGTGCCAGCAGTCCCCCCGGGCGGGGGAATGAAAAACTGTTTTTT. Its protein is CASSPPGRGNEKLFF.

This chain links TRBV4-2 with TRBJ1-2, with 7 bases identical to TRBD1. CDR3 length equals 17 residues. Trimming at V came to 4 bases and at J to 7 bases, leaving 18 bases not matched to a gene. CDR1 is LGHNA and CDR2 is YNFKEQ in the germline V gene. The CDR3 loop is CASSLHGGTEPFSGYTF. The CDR3 nucleotides read TGTGCCAGCAGCCTACACGGGGGGACAGAGCCTTTTTCTGGCTACACCTTC.

The V gene is TRBV4-2, the J gene TRBJ2-1; 8 bases align to TRBD2. The V gene end was trimmed by 4 bases and the J gene end by 4 bases; junction bases not matched to a gene: 3. Germline lookup yields CDR1 LGHNA and CDR2 YNFKEQ. This CDR3 comprises 14 residues. The CDR3, as DNA: TGTGCCAGCAGCCCGAGCGGGGGATACAATGAGCAGTTCTTC. As protein: CASSPSGGYNEQFF.

The rearrangement joins TRBV7-9 to TRBJ2-5; 11 nucleotides line up with TRBD2. Per germline, CDR1 SEHNR and CDR2 FQNEAQ (reference sequence). CDR3 size: 17 residues. After removal of 1 base from V and 5 bases from J, the junction contained 9 bases not matched to a gene. CDR3 nucleotides: TGTGCCAGCAGCTTAGTTATTAGCGGGAGGGCCTGGGAGACCCAGTACTTC. It yields the protein CASSLVISGRAWETQYF.

The chain is built from TRBV6-2 or TRBV6-3 and TRBJ2-3, with 9 bases matching TRBD1. CDR3 length: 17 amino acids. Germline V lookup: CDR1 MNHEY, CDR2 SVGEGT. V shed 5 bases and J 2 bases; nucleotides not matched to a gene: 11. For the CDR3, the DNA is TGTGCCAGCAGTCCCACCGGACAGGGGATAAACACAGATACGCAGTATTTT. Its protein is CASSPTGQGINTDTQYF.

In its sample, this clone was seen once. The chain combines TRBV9 with TRBJ2-3; D perhaps matches TRBD2 (6 bases). The CDR3 covers 15 residues. Per germline, CDR1 SGDLS and CDR2 YYNGEE. V lost 0 bases and J lost 1, with 9 bases in between. Written as DNA, the CDR3 is TGTGCCAGCAGCGTAGGCGGGATTGGCACAGATACGCAGTATTTT. This encodes CASSVGGIGTDTQYF.

The V and J genes are TRBV2 and TRBJ1-5; D ambiguous. Germline V gene lookup returns CDR1 SNHLY and CDR2 FYNNEI. CDR3 length: 15 amino acids. Trimming took off 2 bases at V and 3 bases at J, with 11 bases between the two ends. The CDR3 DNA sequence: TGTGCCAGCAGTGAATTTTCCGGCAACAATCAGCCCCAGCATTTT. It yields the protein CASSEFSGNNQPQHF.

The chain joins TRBV10-3 to TRBJ2-2; D is possibly TRBD2 (5 bases). The CDR3 length is 17 residues. V shed 4 bases and J shed 7 bases, with 22 bases lying between them. Germline CDR1 is ENHRY and CDR2 is SYGVKD. The CDR3 bases are TGTGCCATCAGTGGGAATCGGCCCGGGGAGCTAGGCGGGGAGCTGTTTTTT. It encodes CAISGNRPGELGGELFF.

The V and J genes are TRBV9 and TRBJ1-1; maybe TRBD1 (6 bases). Trimming cost V 0 bases and J 4 bases, with 10 bases left between them. CDR1 is SGDLS and CDR2 is YYNGEE in the germline V gene. The CDR3 runs 14 residues. CDR3 nucleotide sequence: TGTGCCAGCAGCGTAGAGGGGGGCCGCACTGAAGCTTTCTTT. The encoded protein is CASSVEGGRTEAFF.